This TCR beta chain was sequenced for a study of sequential checkpoint blockade in melanoma. Treatment described: randomized to nivolumab then ipilimumab (arm A) or the reverse (arm B). Germline values: CDR1 MGHRA, CDR2 YSYEKL. V lost 4 bases to trimming and J lost 7 bases; unmatched junction nucleotides: 0. The CDR3 is 13 residues long. Sequenced by immunoSEQ multiplex PCR; TCRdb stores in-frame clones only, minus some. The data hold over 25,000 clones, with 60% to 85% observed a single time. This clone turned up a few times. This sequence originates from a human donor with melanoma. The sequenced sample was CD8+ T cells sorted from blood (inferred from file names), obtained from a patient given nivolumab and ipilimumab in sequence. This chain links TRBV4-1 with TRBJ1-4; 10 bases are a match to TRBD1. The CDR3 spells CASSRTGGEKLFF. The CDR3 DNA follows: TGCGCCAGCAGCCGGACAGGGGGTGAAAAACTGTTTTTT.